A single sample gave rise to the 18 T cell receptor beta chains below, sequenced in a study of identical twins. TCRdb ran MiXCR on the 5' RACE reads and lists one entry per CDR3 protein. The sample contains some 230,000 distinct CDR3 sequences, 5.5% to 7.5% of which appear only once. These data were also filed under a second study, of T cells expressing NK-cell markers.

Source material: CD8+ T cells sorted from blood. The receptors here all came from a woman aged 18-29 years in good health.

This clonotype was detected ten times or more. The V and J genes are TRBV20-1 and TRBJ2-1; D uncertain. Germline assignment: CDR1 DFQATT and CDR2 SNEGSKA (reference sequence). The V gene lost 3 bases and the J gene lost 7 bases, with 7 bases spanning the gap. The CDR3 loop spans 11 amino acids. Written as DNA, the CDR3 is TGCAGTGCTAGTTACTCAAATGAGCAGTTCTTC. This encodes CSASYSNEQFF.

This clonotype was seen more than once but under ten times. V usage is TRBV12-3 or TRBV12-4 and J usage is TRBJ2-3; D is unresolved. The CDR3 sequence is 13 residues long. Trimming cost V 4 bases and J 3 bases, with 8 bases left between them. The CDR3 DNA sequence: TGTGCCAGCAGTTCGGTGGGTACAGATACGCAGTATTTT. Protein sequence: CASSSVGTDTQYF.

The V gene is TRBV7-6, the J gene TRBJ2-5; D ambiguous. CDR1 and CDR2 from the germline V gene are SGHVS and FNYEAQ. V lost 4 bases, J lost 0 bases, and 12 bases lay in between. The CDR3 consists of 15 residues. CDR3 nucleotide sequence: TGTGCCAGCAGCTCCCAAGACATGTACCAAGAGACCCAGTACTTC. It codes for CASSSQDMYQETQYF.

This clonotype appeared many times. CDR3 protein: CASSPLAGVGLAKNIQYF. CDR3 DNA: TGTGCCAGCAGCCCTCTAGCGGGGGTTGGGCTAGCCAAAAACATTCAGTACTTC. The rearrangement joins TRBV11-1 to TRBJ2-4, with 10 bases aligning to TRBD2. Germline-derived CDR1 and CDR2 are SGHAT and FQDESV (reference sequence). V was clipped by 5 bases and J by 0 bases; unmatched bases: 10. There are 18 residues in the CDR3.

This clonotype has just a few counts. The V gene is TRBV6-2 or TRBV6-3, the J gene TRBJ2-7; tentatively, D is TRBD2 (5 bases). Germline CDR1 reads MNHEY; CDR2 reads SVGEGT. This CDR3 has 12 amino acids. V lost 7 bases, J lost 7 bases, and 14 bases lay in between. CDR3 loop: CASNPRPGEQYF. The DNA of the CDR3 is TGTGCCAGCAACCCCCGGCCGGGGGAGCAGTACTTC.

The rearrangement joins TRBV15 to TRBJ2-7; 9 bases map to TRBD2. Germline lookup yields CDR1 LNHNV and CDR2 YYDKDF (reference sequence). This CDR3 comprises 15 residues. Germline trimming cut 3 bases from V and 7 bases from J; bases unmatched to any gene: 10. CDR3 nucleotides: TGTGCCACCAGCAGCGACCGAGGACTAGCGTGGGAGCAGTACTTC. It is translated as CATSSDRGLAWEQYF.

This clonotype has just a few counts. The chain links TRBV9 to TRBJ1-1, with D perhaps TRBD1 (5 bases). Trimming cost V 1 base and J 5 bases, with 15 bases left between them. CDR1 and CDR2 (germline): SGDLS, YYNGEE. There are 15 residues in the CDR3. The CDR3 nucleotides read TGTGCCAGCAGCGTATACCCAGGGCGTGAGACTGAAGCTTTCTTT. Protein: CASSVYPGRETEAFF.

This clonotype has a handful of counts. This chain uses TRBV5-1 with TRBJ2-1; TRBD2 matches at 7 bases. Per germline, CDR1 SGHRS and CDR2 YFSETQ. The CDR3 contains 16 residues. The V and J ends lost 4 bases and 5 bases, in that order; junction bases with no gene match: 12. CDR3 residues: CASSLLGLAANNEQFF. The DNA of the CDR3 is TGCGCCAGCAGCCTCCTTGGCCTAGCGGCCAACAATGAGCAGTTCTTC.

This clonotype appeared many times. The chain combines TRBV12-3 or TRBV12-4 with TRBJ1-1; D not certain. V lost 6 bases to trimming and J lost 1 base, with 9 bases between them. The CDR3 sequence is 13 residues long. CDR3 bases: TGTGCCAGCAGAGGAGGAGCGAACACTGAAGCTTTCTTT. It codes for CASRGGANTEAFF.

This clonotype has just a few counts. This chain joins TRBV27 and TRBJ1-2; D not resolved. The germline V gene has CDR1 MNHEY and CDR2 SMNVEV (reference sequence). V dropped 5 bases and J dropped 7 bases, with 14 bases sitting between them. The CDR3 loop spans 13 amino acids. The CDR3 DNA is TGTGCCAGCAGTCAGGCGGGCCAAGGTGGCTACACCTTC. Translated, it gives CASSQAGQGGYTF.

The chain is built from TRBV6-2 or TRBV6-3 and TRBJ2-2, with 10 bases matching TRBD2. Germline CDR1 reads MNHEY; CDR2 reads SVGEGT. V gave up 4 bases and J gave up 1 base; unmatched junction bases: 3. The CDR3 runs 16 residues. For the CDR3, the DNA is TGTGCCAGCAGTTTGAGACTAGCGGGGAACACCGGGGAGCTGTTTTTT. This gives the protein CASSLRLAGNTGELFF.

V is TRBV12-5 and J is TRBJ2-1; perhaps TRBD1 as D (5 bases). The germline CDR1 and CDR2 sequences are LGHNT and FRNRAP. The CDR3 extends over 15 amino acids. V lost 1 base to trimming and J lost 2 bases, with 9 bases between them. The CDR3 is CASGLAQGTYNEQFF. CDR3 nucleotides: TGTGCTAGTGGTTTGGCCCAGGGTACCTACAATGAGCAGTTCTTC.

In its sample, this clonotype was seen many times. The V gene is TRBV7-2, the J gene TRBJ2-7; the D gene is possibly TRBD2 (6 bases). Per the germline V gene, CDR1 is SGHTA and CDR2 is FQGNSA. With 7 bases removed from V and 3 bases from J, the gap between germline ends came to 10 bases. The CDR3 length is 12 residues. The CDR3 coding sequence is TGTGCCAGCATTTCGCGGGACTACGAGCAGTACTTC. Translation gives CASISRDYEQYF.

This clonotype was picked up a small number of times. This rearrangement joins TRBV9 to TRBJ1-1; D perhaps matches TRBD1 (6 bases). The length of the CDR3 is 17 residues. V lost 3 bases and J 5 bases, leaving 23 bases between the germline ends. Germline V gives CDR1 SGDLS, CDR2 YYNGEE. CDR3 region: CASSDSKTGTKGTEAFF. The CDR3 DNA is TGTGCCAGCAGCGACAGTAAGACAGGAACCAAGGGGACTGAAGCTTTCTTT.

This clonotype was seen repeatedly, ten times or more. The CDR3 is CASSEGTGAGNEQFF. The DNA of the CDR3 is TGTGCCAGCAGTGAAGGGACAGGGGCTGGGAATGAGCAGTTCTTC. The chain combines TRBV12-3 or TRBV12-4 with TRBJ2-1, with 10 nucleotides matching TRBD1. V was pared by 5 bases and J by 7 bases, with 8 bases of the junction left unmatched. The CDR3 length is 15 residues.

The sample holds many counts of this clonotype. V usage is TRBV12-3 or TRBV12-4 and J usage is TRBJ2-1, with D maybe TRBD2 (6 bases). The CDR3 is 14 amino acids. Trimming pared 1 base from V and 2 bases from J, leaving 6 bases between. This CDR3 is CASSLGLAYNEQFF. The CDR3 nucleotides read TGTGCCAGCAGTTTAGGACTAGCCTACAATGAGCAGTTCTTC.

Only a few counts were recorded for this clonotype. J is TRBJ2-2 and V is TRBV6-2 or TRBV6-3; TRBD1 is a possible D gene (5 bases). Germline V gives CDR1 MNHEY, CDR2 SVGEGT. This CDR3 comprises 13 residues. Trimming cost V 9 bases and J 3 bases, with 11 bases left between them. The CDR3 DNA reads TGTGCCAGTGCAGGGTCCTACACCGGGGAGCTGTTTTTT. Amino acid sequence: CASAGSYTGELFF.

This clonotype has only a few counts. The V gene is TRBV3-1, the J gene TRBJ2-1, with D possibly being TRBD2 (6 bases). The CDR3 spans 14 residues. Germline values: CDR1 LGHDT, CDR2 YNNKEL (reference sequence). V dropped 1 base and J dropped 4 bases, with 8 bases sitting between them. The CDR3 DNA is TGTGCCAGCAGCCAAGGGCTAGCGTACAATGAGCAGTTCTTC. Translated: CASSQGLAYNEQFF.